A selection of T cell receptor beta chains follows, all from one sample in a study of blood T cell repertoires in COVID-19. The method was immunoSEQ multiplex PCR; TCRdb's version includes in-frame clones alone and lacks a portion of them. The table includes about 380,000 clones, roughly 87% detected once. Sequencing was done on a sample of PBMCs or T cells enriched from blood (not recorded which). Receptors were obtained from a woman aged 25 to 39 who had recovered from COVID-19. The CDR3 runs from the conserved cysteine through the conserved F or W. A D gene is named only where the DNA matches it firmly. Clone size is stated in some rows and not others, as once, few, many or a class when expanded.

>TRBV6-5|-|TRBJ1-1|-
CASSYWAGERNTEAFF
TGTGCCAGCAGTTACTGGGCAGGGGAGAGAAACACTGAAGCTTTCTTT
>TRBV5-4|-|TRBJ2-1|TRBD2
CASSFPGGSSDNEQFF
TGTGCCAGCAGCTTTCCGGGCGGGAGCTCGGATAATGAGCAGTTCTTC
>TRBV27|once|TRBJ2-1|TRBD2
CASSSVLAGGPSYNEQFF
TGTGCCAGCAGTTCTGTACTAGCGGGAGGGCCTTCCTACAATGAGCAGTTCTTC
>TRBV29-1|-|TRBJ2-7|TRBD2
CSVDGLAGSYEQYF
TGCAGCGTTGACGGACTAGCGGGCTCCTACGAGCAGTACTTC
>TRBV5-1|-|TRBJ1-2|TRBD1
CASSLDAGTGRGGYTF
TGCGCCAGCAGCTTGGACGCGGGGACAGGGAGGGGTGGCTACACCTTC
>TRBV29-1|-|TRBJ2-1|TRBD2
CSVGVSGGAGEQFF
TGCAGCGTTGGGGTTAGCGGGGGGGCCGGTGAGCAGTTCTTC
>TRBV3-1/TRBV3-2|-|TRBJ2-4|-
CASSQALWAKNIQYF
TGTGCCAGCAGCCAAGCACTTTGGGCCAAAAACATTCAGTACTTC
>TRBV7-2|-|TRBJ2-1|-
CASSRLSNEQFF
TGTGCCAGCAGCCGACTAAGCAATGAGCAGTTCTTC
>TRBV28|-|TRBJ1-5|TRBD1
CASSPGQGSNQPQHF
TGTGCCAGCAGTCCGGGACAGGGGAGTAATCAGCCCCAGCATTTT
>TRBV5-1|-|TRBJ1-6|TRBD1
CASSSGSGGQGSSYNSPLHF
TGCGCCAGCAGCTCCGGGTCTGGGGGACAGGGTAGCTCCTATAATTCACCCCTCCACTTT
>TRBV6-5|-|TRBJ1-2|-
CASPSYEGYGYTF
TGTGCCAGTCCCTCTTACGAGGGCTATGGCTACACCTTC
>TRBV6-4|-|TRBJ2-3|TRBD1
CASSGTPGQATDTQYF
TGTGCCAGCAGTGGCACCCCGGGACAGGCCACAGATACGCAGTATTTT
>TRBV6-6|-|TRBJ2-2|TRBD1
CASYRDRSLNTGELFF
TGTGCCAGCTACCGGGACAGATCCTTAAACACCGGGGAGCTGTTTTTT
>TRBV5-1|-|TRBJ1-1|-
CASSLGGEATEAFF
TGCGCCAGCAGCTTGGGAGGGGAGGCCACTGAAGCTTTCTTT
>TRBV27|-|TRBJ1-2|-
CASSLSANSNYGYTF
TGTGCCAGCAGTTTATCAGCCAACTCTAACTATGGCTACACCTTC
>TRBV19|-|TRBJ2-1|-
CASSIITGTYNEQFF
TGTGCCAGTAGTATAATCACAGGGACCTACAATGAGCAGTTCTTC
>TRBV7-2|-|TRBJ2-2|-
CASSYYSGSGELFF
TGTGCCAGCAGCTACTACAGCGGAAGCGGGGAGCTGTTTTTT
>TRBV18|-|TRBJ2-3|-
CASSPPRMMGSTDTQYF
TGTGCCAGCTCACCACCCAGGATGATGGGCAGCACAGATACGCAGTATTTT